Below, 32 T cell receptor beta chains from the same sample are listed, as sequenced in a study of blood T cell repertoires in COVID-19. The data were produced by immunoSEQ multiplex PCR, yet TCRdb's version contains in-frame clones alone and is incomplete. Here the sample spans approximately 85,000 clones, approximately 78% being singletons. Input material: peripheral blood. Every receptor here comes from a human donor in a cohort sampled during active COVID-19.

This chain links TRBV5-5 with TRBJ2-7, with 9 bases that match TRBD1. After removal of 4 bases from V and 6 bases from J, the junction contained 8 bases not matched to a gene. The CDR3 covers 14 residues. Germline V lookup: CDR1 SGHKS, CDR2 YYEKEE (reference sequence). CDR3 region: CASSGQGTAVEQYF. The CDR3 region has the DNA TGTGCCAGCAGCGGACAGGGGACAGCCGTCGAGCAGTACTTC.

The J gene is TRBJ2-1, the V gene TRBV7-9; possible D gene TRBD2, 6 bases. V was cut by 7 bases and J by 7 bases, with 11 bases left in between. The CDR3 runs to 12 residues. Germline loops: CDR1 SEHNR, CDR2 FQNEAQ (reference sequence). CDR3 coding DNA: TGTGCCAGCATTGAAGGAGGGAATGAGCAGTTCTTC. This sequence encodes CASIEGGNEQFF.

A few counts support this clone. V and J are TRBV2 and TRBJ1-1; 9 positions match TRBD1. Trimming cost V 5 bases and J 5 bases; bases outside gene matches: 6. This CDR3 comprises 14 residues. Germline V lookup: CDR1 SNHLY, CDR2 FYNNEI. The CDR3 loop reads CASSWTGDVTEAFF. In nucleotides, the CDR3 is TGTGCCAGCAGTTGGACAGGGGATGTAACTGAAGCTTTCTTT. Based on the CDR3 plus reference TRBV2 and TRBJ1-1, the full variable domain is EPEVTQTPSHQVTQMGQEVILRCVPISNHLYFYWYRQILGQKVEFLVSFYNNEISEKSEIFDDQFSVERPDGSNFTLKIRSTKLEDSAMYFCASSWTGDVTEAFFGQGTRLTVV.

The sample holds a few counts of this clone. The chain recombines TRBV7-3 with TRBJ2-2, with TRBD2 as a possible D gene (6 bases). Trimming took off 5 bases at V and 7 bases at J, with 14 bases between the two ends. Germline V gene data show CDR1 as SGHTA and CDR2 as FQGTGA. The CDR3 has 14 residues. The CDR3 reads CASSQSSVGGELFF. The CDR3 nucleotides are TGTGCCAGCAGCCAGTCTAGCGTGGGCGGGGAGCTGTTTTTT.

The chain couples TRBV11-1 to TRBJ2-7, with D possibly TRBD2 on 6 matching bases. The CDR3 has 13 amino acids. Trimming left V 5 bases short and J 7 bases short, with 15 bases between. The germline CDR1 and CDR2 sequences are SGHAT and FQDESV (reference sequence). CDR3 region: CASSLTPGREQYF. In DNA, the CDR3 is TGTGCCAGCAGCCTAACTCCGGGGAGGGAGCAGTACTTC.

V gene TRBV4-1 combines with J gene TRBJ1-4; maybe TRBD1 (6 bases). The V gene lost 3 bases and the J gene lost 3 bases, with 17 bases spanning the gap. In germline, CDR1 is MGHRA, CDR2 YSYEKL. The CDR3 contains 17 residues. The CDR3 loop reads CASSQPRSGDANEKLFF. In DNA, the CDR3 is TGCGCCAGCAGCCAGCCCAGATCAGGGGATGCTAATGAAAAACTGTTTTTT.

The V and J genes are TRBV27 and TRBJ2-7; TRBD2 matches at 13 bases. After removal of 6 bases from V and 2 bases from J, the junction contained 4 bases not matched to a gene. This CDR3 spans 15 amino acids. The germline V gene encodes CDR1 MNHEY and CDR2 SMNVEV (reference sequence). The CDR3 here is CASRAGTSGAYEQYF. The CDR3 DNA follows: TGTGCCAGCAGAGCCGGGACTAGCGGGGCCTACGAGCAGTACTTC.

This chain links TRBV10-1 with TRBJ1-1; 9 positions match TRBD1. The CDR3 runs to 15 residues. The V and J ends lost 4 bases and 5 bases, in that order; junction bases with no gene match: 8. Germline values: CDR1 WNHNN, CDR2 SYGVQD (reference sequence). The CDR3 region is CASSAGQGWGTEAFF. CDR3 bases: TGCGCCAGCAGTGCCGGACAGGGGTGGGGGACTGAAGCTTTCTTT.

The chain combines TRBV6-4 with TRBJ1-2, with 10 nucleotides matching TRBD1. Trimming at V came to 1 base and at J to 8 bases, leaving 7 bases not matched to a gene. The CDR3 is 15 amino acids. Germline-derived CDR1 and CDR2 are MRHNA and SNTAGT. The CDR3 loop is CASSDFAGTGDGYTF. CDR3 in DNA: TGTGCCAGCAGTGACTTCGCGGGGACAGGGGACGGCTACACCTTC.

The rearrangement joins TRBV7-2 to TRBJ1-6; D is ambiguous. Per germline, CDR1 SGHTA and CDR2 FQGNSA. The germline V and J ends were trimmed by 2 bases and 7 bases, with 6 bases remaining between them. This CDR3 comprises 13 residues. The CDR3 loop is CASSLPPNSPLHF. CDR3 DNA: TGTGCCAGCAGCTTACCCCCAAATTCACCCCTCCACTTT.

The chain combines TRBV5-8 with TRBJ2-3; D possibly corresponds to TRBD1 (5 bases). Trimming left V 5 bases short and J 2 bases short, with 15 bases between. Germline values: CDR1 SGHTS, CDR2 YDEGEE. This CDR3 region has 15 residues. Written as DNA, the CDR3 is TGTGCCAGCAGGTCTAAGGGGCTGATCACAGATACGCAGTATTTT. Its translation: CASRSKGLITDTQYF.

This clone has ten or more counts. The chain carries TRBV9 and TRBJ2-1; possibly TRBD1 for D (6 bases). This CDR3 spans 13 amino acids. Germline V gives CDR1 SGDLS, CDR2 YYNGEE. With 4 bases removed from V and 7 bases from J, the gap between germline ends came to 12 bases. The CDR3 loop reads CASSTRQENEQFF. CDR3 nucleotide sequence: TGTGCCAGCAGCACCCGACAGGAGAATGAGCAGTTCTTC.

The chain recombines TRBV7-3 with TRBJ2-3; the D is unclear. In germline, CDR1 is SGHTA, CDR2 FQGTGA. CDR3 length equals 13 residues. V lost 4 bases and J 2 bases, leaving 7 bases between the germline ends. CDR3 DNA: TGTGCCAGCAGCTCACAGAACACAGATACGCAGTATTTT. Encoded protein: CASSSQNTDTQYF.

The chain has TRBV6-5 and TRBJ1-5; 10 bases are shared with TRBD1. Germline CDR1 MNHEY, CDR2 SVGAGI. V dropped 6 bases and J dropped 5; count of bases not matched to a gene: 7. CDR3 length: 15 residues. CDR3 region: CASRLPGQGYQPQHF. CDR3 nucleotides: TGTGCCAGCAGACTCCCGGGACAGGGGTATCAGCCCCAGCATTTT.

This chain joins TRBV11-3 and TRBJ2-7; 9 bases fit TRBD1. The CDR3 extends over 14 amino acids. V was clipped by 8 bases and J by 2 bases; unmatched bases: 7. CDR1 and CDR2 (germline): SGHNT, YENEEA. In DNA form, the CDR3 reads TGTGCCAGCGGTCGGGGACAGGGAACCTACGAGCAGTACTTC. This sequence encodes CASGRGQGTYEQYF.

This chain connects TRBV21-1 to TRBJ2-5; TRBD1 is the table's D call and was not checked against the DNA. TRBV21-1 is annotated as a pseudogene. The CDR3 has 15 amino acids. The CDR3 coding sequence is TGTGCCAGCTTTGGGGACAGGGGGCATAGGGAGACCCAGTACTTC. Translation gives CASFGDRGHRETQYF.

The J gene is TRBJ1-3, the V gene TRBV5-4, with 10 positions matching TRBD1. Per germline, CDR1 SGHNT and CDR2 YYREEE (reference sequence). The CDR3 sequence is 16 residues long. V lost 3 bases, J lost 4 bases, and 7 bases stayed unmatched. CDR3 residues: CASSSRTGGSGNTIYF. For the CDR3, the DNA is TGTGCCAGCAGCTCCCGGACAGGGGGGTCAGGAAACACCATATATTTT. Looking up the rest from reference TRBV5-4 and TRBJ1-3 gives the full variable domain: ETGVTQSPTHLIKTRGQQVTLRCSSQSGHNTVSWYQQALGQGPQFIFQYYREEENGRGNFPPRFSGLQFPNYSSELNVNALELDDSALYLCASSSRTGGSGNTIYFGEGSWLTVV.

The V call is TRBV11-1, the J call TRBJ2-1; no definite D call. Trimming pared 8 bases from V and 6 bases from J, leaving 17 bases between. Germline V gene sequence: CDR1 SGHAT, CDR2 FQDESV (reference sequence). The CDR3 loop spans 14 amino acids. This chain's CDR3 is CASLADPVSNEQFF. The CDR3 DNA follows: TGTGCCAGCCTGGCAGATCCTGTTTCCAATGAGCAGTTCTTC.

This chain's CDR3 is CASRRGTGRTRTDTQYF. In DNA form, the CDR3 reads TGTGCCAGCAGGAGAGGGACAGGGAGGACTAGAACAGATACGCAGTATTTT. The rearrangement links TRBV11-2 to TRBJ2-3; 9 bases match TRBD1. In germline, CDR1 is SGHAT, CDR2 FQNNGV. Trimming took 6 bases from V and 3 from J; bases not matched to a gene: 13. The CDR3 runs 17 residues.

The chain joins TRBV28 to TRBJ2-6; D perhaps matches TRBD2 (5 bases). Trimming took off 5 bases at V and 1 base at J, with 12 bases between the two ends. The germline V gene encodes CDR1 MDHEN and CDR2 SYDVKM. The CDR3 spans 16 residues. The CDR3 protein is CASSPLGRSGANVLTF. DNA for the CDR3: TGTGCCAGCAGTCCCCTAGGGAGATCTGGGGCCAACGTCCTGACTTTC.

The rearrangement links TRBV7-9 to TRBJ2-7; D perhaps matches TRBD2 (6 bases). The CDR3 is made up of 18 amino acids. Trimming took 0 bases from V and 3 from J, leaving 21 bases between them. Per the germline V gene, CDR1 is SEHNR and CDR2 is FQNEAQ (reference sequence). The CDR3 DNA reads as TGTGCCAGCAGCTTAGCTGCCGGTGGGGGGTCCTTGGGCTACGAGCAGTACTTC. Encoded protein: CASSLAAGGGSLGYEQYF.

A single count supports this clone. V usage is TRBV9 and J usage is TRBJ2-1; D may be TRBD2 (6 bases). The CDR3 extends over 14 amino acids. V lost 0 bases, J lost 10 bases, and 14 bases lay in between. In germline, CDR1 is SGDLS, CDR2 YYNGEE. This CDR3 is CASSVATGVGEQFF. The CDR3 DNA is TGTGCCAGCAGCGTAGCTACGGGGGTCGGGGAGCAGTTCTTC. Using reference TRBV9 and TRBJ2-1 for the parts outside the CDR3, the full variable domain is DSGVTQTPKHLITATGQRVTLRCSPRSGDLSVYWYQQSLDQGLQFLIQYYNGEERAKGNILERFSAQQFPDLHSELNLSSLELGDSALYFCASSVATGVGEQFFGPGTRLTVL.

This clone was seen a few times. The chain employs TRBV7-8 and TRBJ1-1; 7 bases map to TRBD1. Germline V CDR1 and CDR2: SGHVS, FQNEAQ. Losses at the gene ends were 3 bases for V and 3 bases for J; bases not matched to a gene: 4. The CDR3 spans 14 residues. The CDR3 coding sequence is TGTGCCAGCAGCTTTGGACAGGTTCACACTGAAGCTTTCTTT. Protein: CASSFGQVHTEAFF.

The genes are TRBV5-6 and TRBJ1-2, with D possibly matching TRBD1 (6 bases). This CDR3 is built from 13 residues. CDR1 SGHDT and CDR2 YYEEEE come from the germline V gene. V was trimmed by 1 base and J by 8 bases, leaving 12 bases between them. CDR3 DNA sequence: TGTGCCAGCAGCTTGCCACAGGGTAAGGGCTACACCTTC. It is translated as CASSLPQGKGYTF.

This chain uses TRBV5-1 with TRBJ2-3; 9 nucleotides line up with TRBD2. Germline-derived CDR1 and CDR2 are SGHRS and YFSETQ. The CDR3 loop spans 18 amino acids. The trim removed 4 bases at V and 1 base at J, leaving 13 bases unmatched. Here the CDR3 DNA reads TGCGCCAGCAGCAGCATAGGGGCTAGCGGGGTTGGCACAGATACGCAGTATTTT. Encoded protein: CASSSIGASGVGTDTQYF.

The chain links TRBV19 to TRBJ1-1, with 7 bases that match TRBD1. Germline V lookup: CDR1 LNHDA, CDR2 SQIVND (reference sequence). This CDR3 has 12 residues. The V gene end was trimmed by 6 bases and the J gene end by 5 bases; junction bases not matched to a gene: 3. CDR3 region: CASRRQGTEAFF. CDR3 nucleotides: TGTGCCAGTAGACGACAGGGTACTGAAGCTTTCTTT.

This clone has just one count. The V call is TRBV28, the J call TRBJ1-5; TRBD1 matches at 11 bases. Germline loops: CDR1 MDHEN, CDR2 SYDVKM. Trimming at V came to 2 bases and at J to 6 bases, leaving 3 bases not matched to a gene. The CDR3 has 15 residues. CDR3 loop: CASSLGQGAVQPQHF. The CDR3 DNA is TGTGCCAGCAGTTTAGGACAGGGGGCTGTTCAGCCCCAGCATTTT. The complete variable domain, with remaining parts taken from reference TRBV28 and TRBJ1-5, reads DVKVTQSSRYLVKRTGEKVFLECVQDMDHENMFWYRQDPGLGLRLIYFSYDVKMKEKGDIPEGYSVSREKKERFSLILESASTNQTSMYLCASSLGQGAVQPQHFGDGTRLSIL.

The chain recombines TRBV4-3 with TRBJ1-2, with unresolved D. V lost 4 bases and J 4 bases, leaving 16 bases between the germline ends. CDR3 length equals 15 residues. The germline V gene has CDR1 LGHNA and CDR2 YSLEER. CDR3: CASSPEVSGGYGYTF. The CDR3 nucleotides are TGCGCCAGCAGCCCAGAGGTGAGCGGAGGCTATGGCTACACCTTC.

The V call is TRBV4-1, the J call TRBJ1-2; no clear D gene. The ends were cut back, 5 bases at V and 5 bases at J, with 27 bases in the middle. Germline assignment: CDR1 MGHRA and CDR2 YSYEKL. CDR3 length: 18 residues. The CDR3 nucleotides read TGCGCCAGCAGCAATACCCGCCTGGACGGAGGAATTGGTTATGGCTACACCTTC. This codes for CASSNTRLDGGIGYGYTF.

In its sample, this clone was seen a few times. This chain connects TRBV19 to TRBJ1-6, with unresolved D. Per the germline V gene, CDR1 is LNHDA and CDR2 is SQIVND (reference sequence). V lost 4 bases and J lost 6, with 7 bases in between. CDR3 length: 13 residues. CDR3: CASSKPGNSPLHF. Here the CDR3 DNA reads TGTGCCAGTAGTAAGCCGGGTAATTCACCCCTCCACTTT.

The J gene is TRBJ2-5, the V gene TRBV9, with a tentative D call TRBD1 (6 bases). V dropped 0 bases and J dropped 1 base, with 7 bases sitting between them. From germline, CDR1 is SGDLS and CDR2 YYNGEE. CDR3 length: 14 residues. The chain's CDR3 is CASSVVDSQETQYF. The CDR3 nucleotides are TGTGCCAGCAGCGTAGTGGACAGCCAAGAGACCCAGTACTTC.

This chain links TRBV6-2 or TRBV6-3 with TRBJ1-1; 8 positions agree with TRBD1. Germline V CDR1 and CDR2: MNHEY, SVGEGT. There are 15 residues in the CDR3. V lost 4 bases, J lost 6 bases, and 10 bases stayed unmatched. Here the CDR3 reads CASSFAAGGRSEAFF. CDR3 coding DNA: TGTGCCAGCAGTTTTGCGGCAGGGGGCAGATCTGAAGCTTTCTTT.